The 19 T cell receptor beta chains below were found in one sample sequenced in a study of CD8 T cells in ankylosing spondylitis. Study-level results: Among TCR beta sequences, a motif of roughly 8 highly homologous variants appeared characteristic of ankylosing spondylitis blood.

MiXCR was run by TCRdb on the 5' RACE reads, yielding one entry per CDR3 protein. The top ten clones hold around 3.6% of a sample with fewer than 550,000 distinct CDR3 sequences, over 4% of them seen once. These receptors have no identified antigens. The material sequenced was blood, either unsorted or a sorted T cell fraction (not recorded which). These receptors originate from a male donor with ankylosing spondylitis.

This clonotype was observed at least ten times. The rearrangement joins TRBV7-9 to TRBJ1-3; 7 bases are shared with TRBD1. V lost 4 bases, J lost 2 bases, and 8 bases stayed unmatched. The CDR3 spans 16 residues. The germline gives CDR1 SEHNR, CDR2 FQNEAQ (reference sequence). CDR3 region: CASSSPYDRAGNTIYF. In DNA form, the CDR3 reads TGTGCCAGCAGCTCTCCCTACGACAGGGCTGGAAACACCATATATTTT.

The rearrangement joins TRBV19 to TRBJ2-2, with 9 bases fitting TRBD1. Unmatched junction bases numbered 10, after V lost 7 bases and J lost 7 bases. This CDR3 has 15 residues. Germline CDR1 is LNHDA and CDR2 is SQIVND (reference sequence). The CDR3 coding sequence is TGTGCCAGTATCCTAACAGGGGGCTTCGGCGGGGAGCTGTTTTTT. Its translation is CASILTGGFGGELFF.

This clonotype has at least ten counts. The rearrangement uses TRBV27 and TRBJ2-7; D might be TRBD1 or TRBD2, each matching 5 bases. The CDR3 length is 15 residues. Trimming took 3 bases from V and 2 from J, leaving 14 bases between them. The germline V gene encodes CDR1 MNHEY and CDR2 SMNVEV (reference sequence). Here the CDR3 reads CASSFRDGVTYEQYF. CDR3 DNA: TGTGCCAGCAGTTTCCGGGACGGGGTTACCTACGAGCAGTACTTC.

This clonotype was observed many times. V and J are TRBV28 and TRBJ1-6; D is perhaps TRBD1 (5 bases). Trimming removed 5 bases at V and 14 bases at J, with 19 bases between. Germline V lookup: CDR1 MDHEN, CDR2 SYDVKM. The CDR3 extends over 14 amino acids. The CDR3 is CASSLGPRQFTLHF. The CDR3 nucleotides read TGTGCCAGCAGTCTGGGACCGCGTCAATTCACCCTCCACTTT.

This clonotype was observed at least ten times. The chain couples TRBV6-5 to TRBJ1-4, with unresolved D. Trimming pared 3 bases from V and 6 bases from J, leaving 11 bases between. Germline values: CDR1 MNHEY, CDR2 SVGAGI. The CDR3 is made up of 14 amino acids. CDR3 amino acids: CASSYRSSDEKLFF. As DNA, the CDR3 is TGTGCCAGCAGTTATCGAAGTTCCGATGAAAAACTGTTTTTT.

The chain has TRBV18 and TRBJ2-5; 8 bases match TRBD2. The V gene's germline CDR1 is KGHSH and CDR2 LQKENI. V shed 3 bases, J shed 6 bases, and the junction held 6 bases outside the gene matches. The CDR3 contains 14 residues. In nucleotides, the CDR3 is TGTGCCAGCTCACCGGGACTAGGTATGAAGACCCAGTACTTC. It is translated as CASSPGLGMKTQYF.

This clonotype was detected many times. This chain uses TRBV4-3 with TRBJ2-2; D gene ambiguous. V was pared by 3 bases and J by 7 bases, with 6 bases between. CDR1 is LGHNA and CDR2 is YSLEER in the germline V gene. The CDR3 has 12 amino acids. The CDR3 DNA reads as TGCGCCAGCAGCCATTTCGGCGGGGAGCTGTTTTTT. Encoded protein: CASSHFGGELFF.

The sample holds many counts of this clonotype. The J gene is TRBJ2-3, the V gene TRBV24-1, with 11 bases aligning to TRBD2. The CDR3 sequence is 17 residues long. The germline V gene encodes CDR1 KGHDR and CDR2 SFDVKD. J gave up 5 bases and V 7 bases, and 13 bases lay outside the gene matches. The DNA of the CDR3 is TGTGCCACCAGACCCGGGACTAGCGGCTTTCGGGGAGATACGCAGTATTTT. Protein: CATRPGTSGFRGDTQYF.

The chain couples TRBV19 to TRBJ2-7; D remains unclear. The germline CDR1 and CDR2 sequences are LNHDA and SQIVND (reference sequence). The CDR3 has 15 amino acids. V was shortened by 3 bases and J by 0 bases, with 12 bases between the two germline ends. The chain's CDR3 is CASSIAPDFSYEQYF. For the CDR3, the DNA is TGTGCCAGTAGTATTGCTCCCGACTTCTCCTACGAGCAGTACTTC.

This clonotype was detected ten times or more. The gene calls are TRBV5-1 and TRBJ1-5; 10 bases fit TRBD1. V dropped 4 bases and J dropped 0; count of bases not matched to a gene: 7. CDR1 SGHRS and CDR2 YFSETQ come from the germline V gene. This CDR3 comprises 17 residues. Here the CDR3 reads CASSAGQGLYSNQPQHF. The CDR3 bases are TGCGCCAGCAGCGCGGGACAGGGGCTCTATAGCAATCAGCCCCAGCATTTT.

The chain has TRBV7-6 and TRBJ2-7; D unresolved. This CDR3 comprises 14 residues. CDR1 is SGHVS and CDR2 is FNYEAQ in the germline V gene. The V and J ends lost 5 bases and 8 bases respectively, with 19 bases between them. The CDR3 spells CASSIPGAPLKQYF. The CDR3 region has the DNA TGTGCCAGCAGCATACCAGGAGCACCCCTGAAGCAGTACTTC.

This clonotype was observed at least ten times. This chain joins TRBV5-1 and TRBJ2-1; a possible D gene is TRBD2 (5 bases). V lost 5 bases to trimming and J lost 3 bases, with 24 bases between them. Germline V lookup: CDR1 SGHRS, CDR2 YFSETQ. CDR3 size: 18 residues. The DNA of the CDR3 is TGCGCCAGCAGAGCCGGAAGAGGGTCGGATTCCGGCTACAATGAGCAGTTCTTC. Amino acid sequence: CASRAGRGSDSGYNEQFF. The variable domain in full, completed from reference TRBV5-1 and TRBJ2-1, reads KAGVTQTPRYLIKTRGQQVTLSCSPISGHRSVSWYQQTPGQGLQFLFEYFSETQRNKGNFPGRFSGRQFSNSRSEMNVSTLELGDSALYLCASRAGRGSDSGYNEQFFGPGTRLTVL.

The sample holds many counts of this clonotype. The rearrangement links TRBV2 to TRBJ1-4; a possible D gene is TRBD1 (5 bases). The CDR3 sequence is 15 residues long. Trimming pared 5 bases from V and 5 bases from J, leaving 15 bases between. Germline V lookup: CDR1 SNHLY, CDR2 FYNNEI. The DNA for the CDR3 is TGTGCCAGCAGTTTCACAGGTGGTAGGAATGAAAAACTGTTTTTT. This gives the protein CASSFTGGRNEKLFF.

At least ten counts were recorded for this clonotype. V gene TRBV20-1 combines with J gene TRBJ2-2, with no clear D. The CDR3 loop spans 15 amino acids. The germline V gene has CDR1 DFQATT and CDR2 SNEGSKA (reference sequence). V lost 0 bases and J 6 bases, leaving 14 bases between the germline ends. CDR3 sequence (DNA): TGCAGTGCTAGAGATCCACAAGCCAATGCCGGGGAGCTGTTTTTT. Amino acid sequence: CSARDPQANAGELFF.

This clonotype was found many times. This chain connects TRBV6-1 to TRBJ2-5; 10 nucleotides agree with TRBD1. V was clipped by 7 bases and J by 5 bases; unmatched bases: 7. There are 14 residues in the CDR3. Germline loops: CDR1 MNHNS, CDR2 SASEGT. The CDR3 region is CASIGTGVPETQYF. CDR3 DNA sequence: TGTGCCAGCATCGGGACAGGGGTTCCGGAGACCCAGTACTTC.

This clonotype showed up many times. This chain links TRBV4-3 with TRBJ1-1; D uncertain. The CDR3 totals 13 residues. Germline V gene lookup returns CDR1 LGHNA and CDR2 YSLEER. The V gene lost 4 bases and the J gene lost 6 bases, with 12 bases spanning the gap. CDR3 region: CASSRERLAEAFF. CDR3 bases: TGCGCCAGCAGCCGGGAGAGGTTGGCTGAAGCTTTCTTT.

The sample holds many counts of this clonotype. This chain connects TRBV4-2 to TRBJ2-5; D is ambiguous. The CDR3 length is 12 residues. The V end lost 0 bases, the J end lost 5 bases, and 4 bases lay between the germline ends. Germline CDR1 is LGHNA and CDR2 is YNFKEQ. The CDR3 reads CASSQEYETQYF. In DNA form, the CDR3 reads TGTGCCAGCAGCCAAGAATACGAGACCCAGTACTTC.

There are many counts of this clonotype. J is TRBJ2-7 and V is TRBV27, with D hard to call. Between the trimmed V and J ends, which lost 6 bases and 4 bases, there was a span of 16 bases. In germline, CDR1 is MNHEY, CDR2 SMNVEV (reference sequence). The CDR3 totals 14 residues. The CDR3 DNA reads TGTGCCAGCAGACTATCACAGAGCTTTTACGAGCAGTACTTC. Protein sequence: CASRLSQSFYEQYF.

This clonotype has ten or more counts. This chain uses TRBV29-1 with TRBJ1-1; 7 nucleotides agree with TRBD1. This CDR3 is 14 amino acids long. Germline V CDR1 and CDR2: SQVTM, ANQGSEA. V dropped 3 bases and J dropped 3; count of bases not matched to a gene: 7. The CDR3 protein is CSVERVQGDTEAFF. CDR3 in DNA: TGCAGCGTTGAGAGGGTCCAGGGGGACACTGAAGCTTTCTTT.